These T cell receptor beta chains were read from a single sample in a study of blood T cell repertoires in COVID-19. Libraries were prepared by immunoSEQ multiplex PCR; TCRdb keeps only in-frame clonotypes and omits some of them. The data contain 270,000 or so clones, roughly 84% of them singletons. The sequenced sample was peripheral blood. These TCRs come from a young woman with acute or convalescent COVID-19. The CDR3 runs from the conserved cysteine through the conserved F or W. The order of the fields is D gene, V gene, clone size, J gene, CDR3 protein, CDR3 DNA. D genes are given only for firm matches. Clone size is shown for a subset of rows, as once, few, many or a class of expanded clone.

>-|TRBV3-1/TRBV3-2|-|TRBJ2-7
CASSLRTVSYEQYF
TGTGCCAGCAGCCTTCGAACTGTCTCCTACGAGCAGTACTTC
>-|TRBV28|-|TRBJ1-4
CASSLGGPREKLFF
TGTGCCAGCAGTTTAGGGGGCCCTCGGGAAAAACTGTTTTTT
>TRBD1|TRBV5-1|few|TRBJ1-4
CASSQGAANEKLFF
TGCGCCAGCAGCCAGGGGGCAGCTAATGAAAAACTGTTTTTT
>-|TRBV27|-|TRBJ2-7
CASTAGNYEQYF
TGTGCCAGCACTGCAGGGAACTACGAGCAGTACTTC
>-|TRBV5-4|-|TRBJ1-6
CASSFDRDNSPLHF
TGTGCCAGCAGCTTCGACAGAGATAATTCACCCCTCCACTTT
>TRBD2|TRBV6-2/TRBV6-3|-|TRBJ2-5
CASSYPQGGRRGETQYF
TGTGCCAGCAGTTACCCCCAGGGCGGGAGACGGGGAGAGACCCAGTACTTC
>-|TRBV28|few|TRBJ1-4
CASSLAGAAGEKLFF
TGTGCCAGCAGTTTAGCAGGGGCCGCGGGTGAAAAACTGTTTTTT
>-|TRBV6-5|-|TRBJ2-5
CAWVCGEYQETQYF
TGTGCCTGGGTATGCGGGGAGTATCAGGAGACCCAGTACTTC
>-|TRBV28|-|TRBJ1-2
CASMVSGLARGYTF
TGTGCCAGCATGGTTTCCGGGTTGGCTCGTGGCTACACCTTC
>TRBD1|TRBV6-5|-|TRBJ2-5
CASSYSRTGKETQYF
TGTGCCAGCAGTTACTCGAGGACAGGGAAAGAGACCCAGTACTTC
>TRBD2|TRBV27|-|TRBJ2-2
CASLGLAGKTGELFF
TGTGCCAGCCTTGGACTAGCGGGAAAGACCGGGGAGCTGTTTTTT
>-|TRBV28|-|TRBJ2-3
CASSLPWSLDTQYF
TGTGCCAGCAGCCTCCCCTGGAGTTTAGATACGCAGTATTTT
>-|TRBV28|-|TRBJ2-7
CASSLTYEQYF
TGTGCCAGCAGTTTAACTTACGAGCAGTACTTC
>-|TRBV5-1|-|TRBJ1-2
CASSLQGWGYTF
TGCGCCAGCAGCTTGCAGGGTTGGGGCTACACCTTC
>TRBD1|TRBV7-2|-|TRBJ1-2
CASSIKTGASYGYTF
TGTGCCAGCAGCATTAAGACAGGGGCGTCCTATGGCTACACCTTC
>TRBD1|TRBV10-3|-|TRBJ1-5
CAISLQGGNQPQHF
TGTGCCATCAGTTTACAGGGGGGCAATCAGCCCCAGCATTTT
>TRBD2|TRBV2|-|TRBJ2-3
CASRASGATDTQYF
TGTGCCAGCAGGGCTAGCGGGGCCACAGATACGCAGTATTTT
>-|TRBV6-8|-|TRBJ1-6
CASSYRRRGSPLHF
TGTGCCAGCAGTTACAGGAGACGGGGTTCACCCCTCCACTTT
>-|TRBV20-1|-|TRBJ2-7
CSASVGSREQYF
TGCAGTGCTAGTGTGGGCTCCCGCGAGCAGTACTTC
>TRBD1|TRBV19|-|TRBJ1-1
CASSLRGQGGTEAFF
TGTGCCAGTAGCCTCCGCGGACAGGGCGGGACTGAAGCTTTCTTT
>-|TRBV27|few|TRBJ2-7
CASSLSPFSYEQYF
TGTGCCAGCAGTTTATCTCCTTTCTCCTACGAGCAGTACTTC
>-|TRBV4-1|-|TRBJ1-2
CASSQETAENYGYTF
TGCGCCAGCAGCCAAGAAACAGCTGAGAACTATGGCTACACCTTC
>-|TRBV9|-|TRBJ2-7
CASSTNQGEQYF
TGTGCCAGCAGCACCAATCAGGGGGAGCAGTACTTC
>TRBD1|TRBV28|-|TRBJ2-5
CAGPFGQGEETQYF
TGTGCCGGACCCTTTGGACAGGGCGAGGAGACCCAGTACTTC
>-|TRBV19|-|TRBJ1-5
CASSIGRSGNQPQHF
TGTGCCAGTAGTATTGGGAGGTCGGGCAATCAGCCCCAGCATTTT
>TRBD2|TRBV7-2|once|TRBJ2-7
CASGGSGAGGSEQYF
TGTGCCAGCGGGGGTAGTGGAGCGGGAGGGTCGGAGCAGTACTTC
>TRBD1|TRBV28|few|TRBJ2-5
CASSSLDRGPETQYF
TGTGCCAGCAGTTCACTGGACAGGGGGCCAGAGACCCAGTACTTC
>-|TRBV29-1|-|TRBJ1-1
CSVAYRLRTEAFF
TGCAGCGTTGCCTACAGGCTGAGGACTGAAGCTTTCTTT
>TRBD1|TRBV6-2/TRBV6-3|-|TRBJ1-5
CASSFLGAGGSQPQHF
TGTGCCAGCAGTTTCCTCGGGGCAGGGGGAAGCCAGCCCCAGCATTTT
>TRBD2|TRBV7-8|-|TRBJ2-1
CASSGPLLAGIGEQFF
TGTGCCAGCAGCGGTCCTCTACTAGCGGGAATTGGTGAGCAGTTCTTC
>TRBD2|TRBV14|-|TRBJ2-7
CASSPTLGSLGLAGPYEQYF
TGTGCCAGCAGCCCGACCCTCGGGAGCTTGGGACTAGCGGGACCCTACGAGCAGTACTTC
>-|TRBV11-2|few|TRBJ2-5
CASSLGVQETQYF
TGTGCCAGCAGCTTAGGCGTCCAAGAGACCCAGTACTTC
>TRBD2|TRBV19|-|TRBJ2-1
CASSKLTSGVDNEQFF
TGTGCCAGTAGTAAACTGACTAGCGGGGTAGACAATGAGCAGTTCTTC
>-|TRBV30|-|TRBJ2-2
CAWSRGGELFF
TGTGCCTGGAGTCGGGGAGGGGAGCTGTTTTTT
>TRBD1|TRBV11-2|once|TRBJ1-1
CASSTNGQGYTEAFF
TGTGCCAGCAGCACCAATGGACAGGGTTACACTGAAGCTTTCTTT
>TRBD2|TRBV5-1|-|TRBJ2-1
CASSLGLAGERHEQFF
TGCGCCAGCAGCTTGGGGTTGGCGGGAGAACGCCATGAGCAGTTCTTC
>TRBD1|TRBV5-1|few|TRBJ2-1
CASSLVDRIYNEQFF
TGCGCCAGCAGCTTGGTGGACAGGATTTACAATGAGCAGTTCTTC
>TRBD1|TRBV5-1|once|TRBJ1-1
CASSALATGVGTEAFF
TGCGCCAGCAGCGCTCTCGCGACAGGGGTGGGTACTGAAGCTTTCTTT
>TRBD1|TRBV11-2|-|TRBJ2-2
CASSLLIRMTGGRAGELFF
TGTGCCAGCAGCCTTTTAATCCGGATGACAGGGGGTAGGGCCGGGGAGCTGTTTTTT
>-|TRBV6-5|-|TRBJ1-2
CASKKTVNYGYTF
TGTGCCAGCAAAAAAACAGTTAACTATGGCTACACCTTC
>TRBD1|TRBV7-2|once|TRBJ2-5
CASSLVQGTGSETQYF
TGTGCCAGCAGCTTAGTTCAGGGGACAGGGAGCGAGACCCAGTACTTC
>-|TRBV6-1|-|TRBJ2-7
CASSDPQGIGEQYF
TGTGCCAGCAGTGATCCCCAGGGGATCGGCGAGCAGTACTTC
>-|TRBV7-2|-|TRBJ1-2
CASSRTGGLGGYTF
TGTGCCAGCAGCCGCACGGGAGGGTTAGGTGGCTACACCTTC
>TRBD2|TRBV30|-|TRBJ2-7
CAWRLAGGYEQYF
TGTGCCTGGAGACTAGCGGGTGGCTACGAGCAGTACTTC
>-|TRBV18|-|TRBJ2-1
CASSPREGVIYNEQFF
TGTGCCAGCTCACCGCGAGAGGGAGTCATCTACAATGAGCAGTTCTTC
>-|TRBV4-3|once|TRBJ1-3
CASSQDLWSSGNTIYF
TGCGCCAGCAGCCAAGATCTTTGGAGCTCTGGAAACACCATATATTTT
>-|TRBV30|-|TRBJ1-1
CAWSVFSLNTEAFF
TGTGCCTGGAGTGTTTTCAGTTTGAACACTGAAGCTTTCTTT
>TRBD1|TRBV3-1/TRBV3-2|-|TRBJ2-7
CASSQAQTTGFEEQYF
TGTGCCAGCAGCCAAGCCCAAACGACAGGGTTTGAAGAGCAGTACTTC
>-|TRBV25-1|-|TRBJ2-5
CASSPKEETQYF
TGTGCCAGCAGTCCCAAGGAGGAGACCCAGTACTTC
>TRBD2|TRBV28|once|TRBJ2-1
CASTPATREGLGEQFF
TGTGCCAGCACCCCCGCGACGCGGGAGGGCCTTGGTGAGCAGTTCTTC
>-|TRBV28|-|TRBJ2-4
CASSTGLFPKNIQYF
TGTGCCAGCAGTACAGGTCTTTTCCCCAAAAACATTCAGTACTTC
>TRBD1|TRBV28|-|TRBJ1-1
CASSPLVGQGTEAFF
TGTGCCAGCAGTCCATTGGTGGGACAGGGCACTGAAGCTTTCTTT
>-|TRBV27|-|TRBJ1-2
CASSATQTSYGYTF
TGTGCCAGCAGTGCCACACAGACAAGCTATGGCTACACCTTC
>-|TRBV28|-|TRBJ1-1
CASTTLRGAFF
TGTGCCAGCACCACACTCCGAGGAGCTTTCTTT
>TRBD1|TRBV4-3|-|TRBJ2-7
CASSQDLRDRAYEQYF
TGCGCCAGCAGCCAAGACCTCCGGGACAGGGCCTACGAGCAGTACTTC
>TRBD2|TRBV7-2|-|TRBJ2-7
CASSRLASGRGEQYF
TGTGCCAGCAGCCGCCTAGCTAGCGGGAGGGGTGAGCAGTACTTC
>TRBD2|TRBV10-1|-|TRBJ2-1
CASSESETSGAEQFF
TGCGCCAGCAGTGAGTCGGAAACTAGCGGAGCTGAGCAGTTCTTC
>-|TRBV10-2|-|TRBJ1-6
CASSAGGREINSPLHF
TGCGCCAGCAGCGCCGGGGGGAGAGAAATTAATTCACCCCTCCACTTT
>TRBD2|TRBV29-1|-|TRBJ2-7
CSVEGTSVDSYEQYF
TGCAGCGTTGAGGGGACTAGCGTCGACTCCTACGAGCAGTACTTC
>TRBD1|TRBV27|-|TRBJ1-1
CASSLTGSEAFF
TGTGCCAGCAGTTTGACAGGGTCTGAAGCTTTCTTT